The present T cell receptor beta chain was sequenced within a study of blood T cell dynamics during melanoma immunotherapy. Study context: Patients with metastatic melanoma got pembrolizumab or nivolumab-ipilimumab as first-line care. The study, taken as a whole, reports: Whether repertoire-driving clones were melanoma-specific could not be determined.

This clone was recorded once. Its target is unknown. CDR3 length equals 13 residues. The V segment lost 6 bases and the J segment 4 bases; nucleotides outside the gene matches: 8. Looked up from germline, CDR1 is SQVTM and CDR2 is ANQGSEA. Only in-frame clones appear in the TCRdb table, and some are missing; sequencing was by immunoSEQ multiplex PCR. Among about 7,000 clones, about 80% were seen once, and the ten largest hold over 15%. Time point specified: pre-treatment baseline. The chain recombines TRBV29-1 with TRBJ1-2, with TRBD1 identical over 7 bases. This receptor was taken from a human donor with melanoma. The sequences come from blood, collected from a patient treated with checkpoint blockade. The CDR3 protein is CSVRMTGSYGYTF. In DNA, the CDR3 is TGCAGCGTGCGAATGACAGGGTCCTATGGCTACACCTTC.